This T cell receptor (beta chain) originates from a study of cytomegalovirus exposure and HLA in healthy donors. PCR amplification relied on 60 Vbeta primers (plus 13 Jbeta primers). Assay used: immunoSEQ multiplex PCR; TCRdb lists only in-frame clones, some missing. The sample contains about 87,000 clones, over 70% of which appear only once. V lost 4 bases, J lost 0 bases, and 10 bases lay in between. The CDR3 consists of 14 residues. CDR1 is SGHNT, CDR2 YYREEE, per germline (reference sequence). Sequencing was performed on PBMCs. The chain carries TRBV5-4 and TRBJ1-1; tentative D call: TRBD1 (5 bases). The clonotype originates from a man between 25 and 39 years old in good health and CMV-seropositive. CDR3 sequence: CASSGTGVNTEAFF. The CDR3 DNA is TGTGCCAGCAGCGGTACAGGAGTGAACACTGAAGCTTTCTTT.